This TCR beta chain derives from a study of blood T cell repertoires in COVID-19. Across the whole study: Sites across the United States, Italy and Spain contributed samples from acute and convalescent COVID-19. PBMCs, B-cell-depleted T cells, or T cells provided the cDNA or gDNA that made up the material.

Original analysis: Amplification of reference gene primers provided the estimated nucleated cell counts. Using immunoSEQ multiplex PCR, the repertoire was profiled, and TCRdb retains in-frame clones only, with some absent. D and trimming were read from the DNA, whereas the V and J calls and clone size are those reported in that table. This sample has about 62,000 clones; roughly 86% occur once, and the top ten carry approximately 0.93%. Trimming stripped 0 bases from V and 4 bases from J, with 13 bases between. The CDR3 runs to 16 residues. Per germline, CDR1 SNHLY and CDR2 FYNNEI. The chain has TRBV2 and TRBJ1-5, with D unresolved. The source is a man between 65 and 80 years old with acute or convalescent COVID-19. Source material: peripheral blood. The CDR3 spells CASSEAVARRNQPQHF. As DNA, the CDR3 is TGTGCCAGCAGTGAAGCGGTCGCCAGAAGAAATCAGCCCCAGCATTTT.